The 14 T cell receptor beta chains reported below all come from one sample, sequenced in a study of cytomegalovirus exposure and HLA in healthy donors. Primers included in the PCR were 60 Vbeta and 13 Jbeta primers. This table comes from immunoSEQ multiplex PCR, and its TCRdb copy is limited to in-frame clones, with some not included. The sample consists of more than 150,000 clones, around 72% of them appearing once. Sequenced input: PBMCs. The receptor set was obtained from a woman between 45 and 65 years old in good health and CMV-seropositive.

V gene TRBV4-3 combines with J gene TRBJ1-2; tentatively, D is TRBD1 (6 bases). Trimming cost V 0 bases and J 3 bases, with 17 bases left between them. This CDR3 has 17 residues. Germline CDR1 is LGHNA and CDR2 is YSLEER. The CDR3 loop reads CASSQDPVGGQDYGYTF. In DNA, the CDR3 is TGCGCCAGCAGCCAAGATCCCGTAGGGGGTCAGGACTATGGCTACACCTTC.

The V call is TRBV28, the J call TRBJ2-1; TRBD2 matches 8 bases. CDR3 length equals 14 residues. Per the germline V gene, CDR1 is MDHEN and CDR2 is SYDVKM. The trim removed 10 bases at V and 6 bases at J, leaving 11 bases unmatched. The CDR3 DNA sequence: TGTGCCACCGTAAAGGGGGGACTAGGCAATGAGCAGTTCTTC. Translating gives CATVKGGLGNEQFF. Drawing the rest from reference TRBV28 and TRBJ2-1, the complete variable domain is DVKVTQSSRYLVKRTGEKVFLECVQDMDHENMFWYRQDPGLGLRLIYFSYDVKMKEKGDIPEGYSVSREKKERFSLILESASTNQTSMYLCATVKGGLGNEQFFGPGTRLTVL.

J is TRBJ1-5 and V is TRBV29-1; D not certain. Germline CDR1 SQVTM, CDR2 ANQGSEA. The CDR3 consists of 15 residues. The ends were cut back, 7 bases at V and 1 base at J, with 17 bases in the middle. CDR3 residues: CSAPTCLKSNQPQHF. CDR3 nucleotide sequence: TGCAGCGCACCGACATGCCTGAAAAGCAATCAGCCCCAGCATTTT.

This clone occurred a few times. This chain links TRBV7-9 with TRBJ2-5; D might be TRBD1 (6 bases). V dropped 5 bases and J dropped 5 bases, with 24 bases sitting between them. CDR1 SEHNR and CDR2 FQNEAQ come from the germline V gene (reference sequence). This CDR3 has 17 residues. For the CDR3, the DNA is TGTGCCAGCAGCCCGCTCCCAGACAGGACATCGCGGGAGACCCAGTACTTC. Its protein is CASSPLPDRTSRETQYF.

The rearrangement links TRBV7-6 to TRBJ1-1, with 7 bases that match TRBD1. The CDR3 totals 12 residues. V lost 3 bases to trimming and J lost 7 bases; unmatched junction nucleotides: 2. Germline V CDR1 and CDR2: SGHVS, FNYEAQ. The CDR3 protein is CASSFRTGEAFF. In DNA form, the CDR3 reads TGTGCCAGCAGCTTTCGGACAGGTGAAGCTTTCTTT.

The sample holds one count of this clone. At one end the junction does not follow the germline gene, possibly because of a read error. The V and J genes are TRBV2 and TRBJ2-6; TRBD1 is a possible D gene (5 bases). In germline, CDR1 is SNHLY, CDR2 FYNNEI. This CDR3 is 16 amino acids long. The CDR3 DNA reads as TGTGCCAGCACCCTCAATAGGGGCTCTGGGGCCAACGGCCTGACTTTC. Translating gives CASTLNRGSGANGLTF.

The rearrangement joins TRBV6-1 to TRBJ1-2; 10 bases map to TRBD1. Germline loops: CDR1 MNHNS, CDR2 SASEGT. CDR3 length: 17 residues. J gave up 2 bases and V 3 bases, and 9 bases lay outside the gene matches. The CDR3 DNA follows: TGTGCCAGCAGTGACTGGGACAGGGGCCCCGACAACTATGGCTACACCTTC. Amino acids: CASSDWDRGPDNYGYTF.

The rearrangement links TRBV30 to TRBJ2-7; 9 bases fit TRBD1. Per germline, CDR1 GTSNPN and CDR2 SVGIG (reference sequence). With V trimmed by 2 bases and J by 3 bases, 8 bases remained unmatched. The CDR3 sequence is 15 residues long. The CDR3 sequence is CAWSTTGTGFYEQYF. In DNA, the CDR3 is TGTGCCTGGAGTACAACCGGGACAGGGTTCTACGAGCAGTACTTC. Full variable domain (rest looked up from reference TRBV30 and TRBJ2-7): SQTIHQWPATLVQPVGSPLSLECTVEGTSNPNLYWYRQAAGRGLQLLFYSVGIGQISSEVPQNLSASRPQDRQFILSSKKLLLSDSGFYLCAWSTTGTGFYEQYFGPGTRLTVT.

V and J are TRBV7-9 and TRBJ2-2, with TRBD2 matching 9 bases. The CDR3 covers 16 residues. V gave up 4 bases and J gave up 5 bases; unmatched junction bases: 8. Germline CDR1 reads SEHNR; CDR2 reads FQNEAQ (reference sequence). The CDR3 region is CASSSRNLAGTGELFF. Written as DNA, the CDR3 is TGTGCCAGCAGCTCCAGAAATCTAGCGGGAACCGGGGAGCTGTTTTTT.

The rearrangement links TRBV25-1 to TRBJ1-4, with 10 bases matching TRBD1. J gave up 2 bases and V 5 bases, and 5 bases lay outside the gene matches. The germline CDR1 and CDR2 sequences are MGHDK and SYGVNS. This CDR3 contains 16 residues. The CDR3 loop reads CASSRTGGTTNEKLFF. The CDR3 DNA is TGTGCCAGCAGTCGGACAGGGGGAACGACTAATGAAAAACTGTTTTTT.

The chain links TRBV19 to TRBJ2-1, with D possibly TRBD2 on 7 matching bases. Looked up from germline, CDR1 is LNHDA and CDR2 is SQIVND (reference sequence). This CDR3 spans 15 amino acids. The V gene lost 5 bases and the J gene lost 6 bases, with 17 bases spanning the gap. CDR3 in amino acids: CASSFAGAGGNEQFF. As DNA, the CDR3 is TGTGCCAGTAGTTTCGCGGGGGCCGGGGGCAATGAGCAGTTCTTC. Combining the CDR3 with reference TRBV19 and TRBJ2-1 gives the whole variable domain DGGITQSPKYLFRKEGQNVTLSCEQNLNHDAMYWYRQDPGQGLRLIYYSQIVNDFQKGDIAEGYSVSREKKESFPLTVTSAQKNPTAFYLCASSFAGAGGNEQFFGPGTRLTVL.

This sequence joins TRBV27 and TRBJ2-5; a weak D match, TRBD1 (6 bases). Between the trimmed V and J ends, which lost 2 bases and 5 bases, there was a span of 15 bases. From germline, CDR1 is MNHEY and CDR2 SMNVEV (reference sequence). The CDR3 spans 15 residues. The CDR3 loop is CASSLSLTGWETQYF. DNA for the CDR3: TGTGCCAGCAGTTTAAGTCTCACAGGGTGGGAGACCCAGTACTTC.

CDR3 protein: CASSTGNPRRGEKLFF. The CDR3 nucleotides read TGTGCCAGCAGCACAGGAAACCCCCGGAGGGGAGAAAAACTGTTTTTT. The chain uses TRBV7-9 and TRBJ1-4; D may be TRBD1 (5 bases). The CDR3 extends over 16 amino acids. Germline lookup yields CDR1 SEHNR and CDR2 FQNEAQ (reference sequence). With 5 bases removed from V and 8 bases from J, the gap between germline ends came to 21 bases.

This chain links TRBV28 with TRBJ2-5; the D gene is possibly TRBD2 (6 bases). The CDR3 extends over 15 amino acids. Trimming removed 5 bases at V and 5 bases at J, with 18 bases between. CDR1 is MDHEN and CDR2 is SYDVKM in the germline V gene. CDR3 DNA: TGTGCCAGCAGTGCGGGACCCAATGTTCGGGAGACCCAGTACTTC. It yields the protein CASSAGPNVRETQYF.